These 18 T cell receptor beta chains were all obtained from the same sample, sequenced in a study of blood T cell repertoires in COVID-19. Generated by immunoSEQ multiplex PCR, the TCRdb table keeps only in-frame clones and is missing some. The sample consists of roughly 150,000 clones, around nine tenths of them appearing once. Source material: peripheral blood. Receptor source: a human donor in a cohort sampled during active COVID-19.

As DNA, the CDR3 is TGTGCCAGTAGTATAGGATCCGGGAGAAAGAATGAGCAGTTCTTC. Translated: CASSIGSGRKNEQFF. This rearrangement joins TRBV19 to TRBJ2-1; TRBD2 might be the D (6 bases). Between the trimmed V and J ends, which lost 1 base and 7 bases, there was a span of 14 bases. Looked up from germline, CDR1 is LNHDA and CDR2 is SQIVND (reference sequence). This CDR3 is 15 amino acids long.

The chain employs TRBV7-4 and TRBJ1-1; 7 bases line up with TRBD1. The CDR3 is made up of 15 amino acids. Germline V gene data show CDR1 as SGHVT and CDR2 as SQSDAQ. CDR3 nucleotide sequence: TGTGCGGGGACAGCTCAACCCAAAATGAACACTGAAGCTTTCTTT. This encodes CAGTAQPKMNTEAFF.

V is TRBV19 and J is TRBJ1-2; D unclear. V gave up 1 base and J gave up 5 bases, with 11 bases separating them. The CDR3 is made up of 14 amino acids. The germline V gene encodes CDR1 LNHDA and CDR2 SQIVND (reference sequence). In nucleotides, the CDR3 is TGTGCCAGTAGTATAGGAGGGCAGTCGTATGGCTACACCTTC. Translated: CASSIGGQSYGYTF.

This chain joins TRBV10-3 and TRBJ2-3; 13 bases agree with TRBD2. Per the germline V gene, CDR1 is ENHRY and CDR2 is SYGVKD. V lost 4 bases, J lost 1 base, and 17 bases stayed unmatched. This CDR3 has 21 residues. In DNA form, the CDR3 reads TGTGCCATCAGTGTGGACGGACCCGGGACTAGCGGGGCTTGGGGCACAGATACGCAGTATTTT. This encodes CAISVDGPGTSGAWGTDTQYF.

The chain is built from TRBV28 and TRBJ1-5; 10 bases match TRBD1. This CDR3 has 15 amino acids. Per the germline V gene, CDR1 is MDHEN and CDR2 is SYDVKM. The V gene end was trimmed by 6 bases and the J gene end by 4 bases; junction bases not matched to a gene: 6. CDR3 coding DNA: TGTGCCAGCAGGGGCTGGACAGGGGGTAATCAGCCCCAGCATTTT. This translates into CASRGWTGGNQPQHF.

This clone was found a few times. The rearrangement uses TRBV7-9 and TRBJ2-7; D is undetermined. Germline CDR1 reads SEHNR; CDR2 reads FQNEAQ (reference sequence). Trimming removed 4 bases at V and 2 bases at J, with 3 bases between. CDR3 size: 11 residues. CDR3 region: CASSSAYEQYF. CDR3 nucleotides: TGTGCCAGCAGCTCCGCCTACGAGCAGTACTTC.

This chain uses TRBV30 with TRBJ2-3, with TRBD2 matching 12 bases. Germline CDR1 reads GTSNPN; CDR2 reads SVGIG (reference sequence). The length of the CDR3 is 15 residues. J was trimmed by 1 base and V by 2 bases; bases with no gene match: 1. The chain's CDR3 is CAWSSSGRGTDTQYF. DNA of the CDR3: TGTGCCTGGAGTTCTAGCGGGAGGGGCACAGATACGCAGTATTTT.

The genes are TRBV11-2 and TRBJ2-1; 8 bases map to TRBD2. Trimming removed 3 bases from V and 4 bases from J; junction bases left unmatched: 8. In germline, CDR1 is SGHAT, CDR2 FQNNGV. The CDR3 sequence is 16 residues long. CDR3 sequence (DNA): TGTGCCAGCAGCTTTATTCCCGGCGGGAGGTACAATGAGCAGTTCTTC. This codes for CASSFIPGGRYNEQFF.

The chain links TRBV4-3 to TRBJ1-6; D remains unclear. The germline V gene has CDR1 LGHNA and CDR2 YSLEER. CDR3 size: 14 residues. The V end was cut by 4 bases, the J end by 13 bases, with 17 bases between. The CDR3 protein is CASSLTAGDGPLHF. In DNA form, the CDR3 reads TGCGCCAGCAGCCTAACGGCGGGCGATGGGCCCCTCCACTTT.

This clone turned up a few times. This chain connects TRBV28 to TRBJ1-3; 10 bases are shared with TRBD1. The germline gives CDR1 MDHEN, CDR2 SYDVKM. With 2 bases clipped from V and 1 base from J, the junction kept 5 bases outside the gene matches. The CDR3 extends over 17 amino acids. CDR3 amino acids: CASSLVGQGRSGNTIYF. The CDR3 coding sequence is TGTGCCAGCAGTTTAGTGGGACAGGGGAGATCTGGAAACACCATATATTTT.

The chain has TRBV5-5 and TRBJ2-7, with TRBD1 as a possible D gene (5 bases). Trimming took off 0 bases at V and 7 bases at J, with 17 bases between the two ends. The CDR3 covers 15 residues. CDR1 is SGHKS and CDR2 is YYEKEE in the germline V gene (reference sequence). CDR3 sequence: CASSLEPHRLREQYF. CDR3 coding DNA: TGTGCCAGCAGCTTGGAACCACACAGGCTACGAGAGCAGTACTTC.

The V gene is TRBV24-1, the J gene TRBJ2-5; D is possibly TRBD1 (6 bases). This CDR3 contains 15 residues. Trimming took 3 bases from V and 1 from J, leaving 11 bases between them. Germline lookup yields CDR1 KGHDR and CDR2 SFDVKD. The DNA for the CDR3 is TGTGCCACCAGTGATACGACAGGCGTCCAAGAGACCCAGTACTTC. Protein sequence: CATSDTTGVQETQYF.

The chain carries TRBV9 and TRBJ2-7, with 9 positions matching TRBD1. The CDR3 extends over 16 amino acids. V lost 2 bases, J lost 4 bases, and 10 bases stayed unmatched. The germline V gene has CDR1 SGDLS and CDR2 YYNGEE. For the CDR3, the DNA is TGTGCCAGCAGCGTCCGGACAGGGGCTAGGGCGTACGAGCAGTACTTC. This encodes CASSVRTGARAYEQYF.

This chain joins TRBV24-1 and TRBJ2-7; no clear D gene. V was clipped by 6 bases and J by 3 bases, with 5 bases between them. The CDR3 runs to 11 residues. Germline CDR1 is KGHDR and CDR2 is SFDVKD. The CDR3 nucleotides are TGTGCCACCAGTCACGGCTACGAGCAGTACTTC. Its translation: CATSHGYEQYF.

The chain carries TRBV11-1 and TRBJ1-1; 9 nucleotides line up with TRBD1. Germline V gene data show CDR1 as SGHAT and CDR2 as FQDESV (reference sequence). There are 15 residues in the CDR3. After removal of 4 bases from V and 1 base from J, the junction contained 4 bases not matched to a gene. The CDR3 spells CASSSRQGGNTEAFF. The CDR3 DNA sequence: TGTGCCAGCAGCTCCCGACAGGGGGGGAACACTGAAGCTTTCTTT. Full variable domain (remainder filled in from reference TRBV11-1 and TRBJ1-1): EAEVAQSPRYKITEKSQAVAFWCDPISGHATLYWYRQILGQGPELLVQFQDESVVDDSQLPKDRFSAERLKGVDSTLKIQPAELGDSAMYLCASSSRQGGNTEAFFGQGTRLTVV.

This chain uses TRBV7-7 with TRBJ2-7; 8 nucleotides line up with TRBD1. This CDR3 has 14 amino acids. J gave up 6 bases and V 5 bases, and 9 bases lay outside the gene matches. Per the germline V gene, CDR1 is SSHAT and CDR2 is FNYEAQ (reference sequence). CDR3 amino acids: CASSEKPGGSEQYF. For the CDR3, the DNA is TGTGCCAGCAGCGAAAAACCAGGGGGCTCCGAGCAGTACTTC.

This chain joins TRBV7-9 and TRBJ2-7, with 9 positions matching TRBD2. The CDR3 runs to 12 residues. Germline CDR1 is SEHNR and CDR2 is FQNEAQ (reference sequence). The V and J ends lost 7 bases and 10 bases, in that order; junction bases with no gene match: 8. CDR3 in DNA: TGTGCCAGCACCCGGATAGCGGGAGTCCAGTACTTC. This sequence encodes CASTRIAGVQYF.

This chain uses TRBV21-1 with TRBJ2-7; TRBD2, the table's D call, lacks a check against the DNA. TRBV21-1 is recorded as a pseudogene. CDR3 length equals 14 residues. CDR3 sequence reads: CASSNPPRTYEQYF. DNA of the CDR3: TGTGCCAGCAGCAACCCCCCGCGGACCTACGAGCAGTACTTC.